A single T cell receptor (beta chain) is shown here with its context. Only in-frame clones appear in the TCRdb table, and some are missing; sequencing was by immunoSEQ multiplex PCR. The table records tens of thousands of clones, approximately 92% of them present only once. The CDR3 length is 15 residues. The J segment lost 4 bases and the V segment lost 6 bases, leaving 12 bases of the junction unmatched. Germline V lookup: CDR1 MNHEY, CDR2 SMNVEV (reference sequence). The data stem from a study of T cell changes during pregnancy in multiple sclerosis. The rearrangement links TRBV27 to TRBJ2-7; 7 nucleotides line up with TRBD1. The TCR was taken from a female donor with multiple sclerosis, enrolled in a pregnancy study. Specimen: peripheral blood, collected after pregnancy. The CDR3 DNA reads TGTGCCAGCAGCCCGCCGGACAGGCCAAGATACGAGCAGTACTTC. Protein product: CASSPPDRPRYEQYF.